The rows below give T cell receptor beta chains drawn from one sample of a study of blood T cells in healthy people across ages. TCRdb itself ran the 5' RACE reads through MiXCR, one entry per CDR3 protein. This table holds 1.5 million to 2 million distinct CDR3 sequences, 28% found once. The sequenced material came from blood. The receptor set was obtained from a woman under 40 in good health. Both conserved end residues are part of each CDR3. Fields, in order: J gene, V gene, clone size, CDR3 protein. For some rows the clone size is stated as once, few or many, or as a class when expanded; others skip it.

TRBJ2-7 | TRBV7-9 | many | CASSSGTGLKSGEQYF
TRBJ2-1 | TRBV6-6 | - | CASSSPATGGMDEQFF
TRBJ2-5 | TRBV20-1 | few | CSASLTGGFAQETQYF
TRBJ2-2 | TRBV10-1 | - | CASSEWGAGELFF
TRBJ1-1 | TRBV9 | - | CACSANRGGTEAFF
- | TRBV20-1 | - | CSAQPLASGVKYEQYF
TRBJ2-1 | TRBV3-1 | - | CASSQRGDPSNEQFF
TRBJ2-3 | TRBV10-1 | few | CASSEGITSTDTQYF
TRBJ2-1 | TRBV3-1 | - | CASSQDIDSQQFF
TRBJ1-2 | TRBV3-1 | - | CASSPGIGYGYTF
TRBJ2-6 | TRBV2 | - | CASMRNSGANVLTF
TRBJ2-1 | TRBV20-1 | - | CSARDGIGGQVEQFF
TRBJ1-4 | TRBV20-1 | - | CSARQPQGGEKLFF
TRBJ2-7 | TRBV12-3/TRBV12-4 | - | CASSWGPDRGTYEQYF
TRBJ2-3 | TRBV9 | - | CASSPNIDTQYF
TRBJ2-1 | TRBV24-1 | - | CATSDRQGPYNEQFF
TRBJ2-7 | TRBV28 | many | CASAVGSGLYEQYF
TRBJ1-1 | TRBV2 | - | CASSVRGGEAFF
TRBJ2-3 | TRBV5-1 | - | CASSPRIIAGVEGTDTQYF
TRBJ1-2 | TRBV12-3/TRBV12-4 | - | CASSLEAWTSNYGYTF
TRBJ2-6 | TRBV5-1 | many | CASSGTGFSGANVLTF
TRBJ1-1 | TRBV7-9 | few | CASSLEPELEAFF
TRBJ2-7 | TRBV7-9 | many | CASSSGQGGAYEQYF
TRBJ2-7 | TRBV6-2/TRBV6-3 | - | CASSGWTGTYEQYF
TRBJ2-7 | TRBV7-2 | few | CANSLMVGRVYEQYF
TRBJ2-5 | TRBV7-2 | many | CASSLFRGGLKETQYF
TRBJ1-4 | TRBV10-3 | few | CAIRTAGAGEKLFF
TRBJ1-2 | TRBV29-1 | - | CSVYTAIQLYGYTF
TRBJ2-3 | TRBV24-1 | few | CATSGRGLSTDTQYF
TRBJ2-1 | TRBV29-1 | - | CSALQGRYNEQFF
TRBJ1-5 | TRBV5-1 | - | CASSLRKGQGNQPQHF
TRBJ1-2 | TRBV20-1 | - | CSTRVYNGPNYGYTF
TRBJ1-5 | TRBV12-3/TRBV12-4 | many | CASSFQQGSNQPQHF
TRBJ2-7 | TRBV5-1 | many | CASSGQGQTYEQYF
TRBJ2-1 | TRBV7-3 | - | CASSLIQGLEQFF
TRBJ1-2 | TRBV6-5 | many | CASKQGRDYGYTF
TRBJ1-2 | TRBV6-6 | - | CASSYTPTGTGIYGYTF
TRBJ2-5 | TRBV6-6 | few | CASRSGHQETRYF
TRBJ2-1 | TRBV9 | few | CASSPSGTGLIGNEQFF
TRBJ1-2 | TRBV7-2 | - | CASSPRTGRDGYTF
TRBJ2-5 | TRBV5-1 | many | CASSLDGSVGETQYF
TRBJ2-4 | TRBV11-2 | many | CASSQRRDMAADIQYF
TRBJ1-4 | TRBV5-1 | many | CASSLALNEKLFF
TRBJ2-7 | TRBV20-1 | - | CSARAGGPAEQYF
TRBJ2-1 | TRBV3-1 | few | CASSHLAGGPHEQFF
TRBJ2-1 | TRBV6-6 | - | CASSYSTGTHNEQFF
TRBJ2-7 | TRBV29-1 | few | CSAVGGAYEQYF
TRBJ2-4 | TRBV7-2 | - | CASRSRDRENIQYF
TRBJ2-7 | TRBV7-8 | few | CASSQGRGRGEQYF
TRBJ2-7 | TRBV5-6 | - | CASSLAAGIEQYF
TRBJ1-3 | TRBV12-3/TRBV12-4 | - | CASSFRYLSGNTIYF
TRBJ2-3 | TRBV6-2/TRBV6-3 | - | CASSQPGLAGLTDTQYF
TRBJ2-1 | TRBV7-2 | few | CASSQEAYTEQFF
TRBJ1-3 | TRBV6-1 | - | CASSVGDRGLSGNTIYF
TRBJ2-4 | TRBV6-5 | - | CASGGVGTAKNIQYF
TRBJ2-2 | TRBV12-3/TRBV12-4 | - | CATQGYAGELFF
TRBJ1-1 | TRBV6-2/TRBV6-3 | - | CASSRRGATEAFF